The rows below give T cell receptor beta chains drawn from one sample of a study of cytotoxic CD8 clonotypes in ibrutinib-treated CLL. TCRdb's copy holds only in-frame clones and misses some; the assay was immunoSEQ multiplex PCR. The table records tens of thousands of clones, 56% of them present only once. The sequenced sample was PBMCs, obtained after 24 months of ibrutinib treatment. Every receptor here comes from a human donor with chronic lymphocytic leukemia. CDR3s include the opening cysteine and the closing phenylalanine or tryptophan. A D gene is named only where the DNA matches it firmly. Clone size is not always given. Where it is, it says once, few, many or a class for expanded clones.

d_gene: TRBD2
v_gene: TRBV6-1
abundance: many
j_gene: TRBJ2-1
CDR3nt: TGTGCCAGCAGTGAAGGGGGAGGGTATTCCTACAATGAGCAGTTCTTC
CDR3aa: CASSEGGGYSYNEQFF

d_gene: NA
v_gene: TRBV2
abundance: NA
j_gene: TRBJ2-3
CDR3nt: TGTGCCAGCAGTGGGGGGACCCAAGTCACGCAGTATTTT
CDR3aa: CASSGGTQVTQYF

d_gene: TRBD1
v_gene: TRBV10-3
abundance: NA
j_gene: TRBJ1-2
CDR3nt: TGTGCCATCAGTGAGCCGGGACAGGGGGCCACTTCCTATGGCTACACCTTC
CDR3aa: CAISEPGQGATSYGYTF

d_gene: TRBD1
v_gene: TRBV30
abundance: NA
j_gene: TRBJ2-7
CDR3nt: TGTGCCTGGAGTGGTCCCCGGACAGGGCGAAGCTCCTACGAGCAGTACTTC
CDR3aa: CAWSGPRTGRSSYEQYF

d_gene: NA
v_gene: TRBV19
abundance: NA
j_gene: TRBJ1-5
CDR3nt: TGTGCCAGTAGTATAGTGTTCACAGGGTATAGCAATCAGCCCCAGCATTTT
CDR3aa: CASSIVFTGYSNQPQHF

d_gene: NA
v_gene: TRBV9
abundance: NA
j_gene: TRBJ2-1
CDR3nt: TGTGCCAGCAGCGAGAGGCCAGGGGGAGGGCCTTCCAATGAGCAGTTCTTC
CDR3aa: CASSERPGGGPSNEQFF

d_gene: TRBD1
v_gene: TRBV6-6
abundance: NA
j_gene: TRBJ2-2
CDR3nt: TGTGCCAGCAGACACGGACAGGGGGCCCACGGGGAGCTGTTTTTT
CDR3aa: CASRHGQGAHGELFF

d_gene: NA
v_gene: TRBV5-5
abundance: NA
j_gene: TRBJ2-3
CDR3nt: TGTGCCAGTCCCGCGGAGGGACAGAGCACAGATACGCAGTATTTT
CDR3aa: CASPAEGQSTDTQYF

d_gene: TRBD1
v_gene: TRBV7-9
abundance: NA
j_gene: TRBJ2-1
CDR3nt: TGTGCCAGCAGCGGCCCCTCGGGACAGGGTTCGTACAATGAGCAGTTCTTC
CDR3aa: CASSGPSGQGSYNEQFF

d_gene: NA
v_gene: TRBV28
abundance: few
j_gene: TRBJ2-4
CDR3nt: TGTGCCAGTGGGGTGACCAAAAACATTCAGTACTTC
CDR3aa: CASGVTKNIQYF

d_gene: NA
v_gene: TRBV5-6
abundance: NA
j_gene: TRBJ2-5
CDR3nt: TGTGCCAGCAGCTTATTTCGAGAGACCCAGTACTTC
CDR3aa: CASSLFRETQYF

d_gene: NA
v_gene: TRBV27
abundance: NA
j_gene: TRBJ2-1
CDR3nt: TGTGCCAGCAGTTTGGGCAGACCCTACAATGAGCAGTTCTTC
CDR3aa: CASSLGRPYNEQFF

d_gene: NA
v_gene: TRBV29-1
abundance: many
j_gene: TRBJ1-1
CDR3nt: TGCAGCGTTGCTGGAGATTATTACCTTGAAGCTTTCTTT
CDR3aa: CSVAGDYYLEAFF

d_gene: NA
v_gene: TRBV18
abundance: NA
j_gene: TRBJ2-1
CDR3nt: TGTGCCAGCTCACCACTCGGCTCCTACAATGAGCAGTTCTTC
CDR3aa: CASSPLGSYNEQFF

d_gene: NA
v_gene: TRBV6-1
abundance: NA
j_gene: TRBJ2-2
CDR3nt: TGTGCCAGCAGTGTAACGACCGGGGAGCTGTTTTTT
CDR3aa: CASSVTTGELFF

d_gene: NA
v_gene: TRBV9
abundance: few
j_gene: TRBJ2-3
CDR3nt: TGTGCCAGCAGCGTGATAGGGTTCACAGATACGCAGTATTTT
CDR3aa: CASSVIGFTDTQYF

d_gene: NA
v_gene: TRBV6-5
abundance: NA
j_gene: TRBJ1-4
CDR3nt: TGTGCCAGCAGCCCGGGGGGCCTTAATGAAAAACTGTTTTTT
CDR3aa: CASSPGGLNEKLFF

d_gene: TRBD1
v_gene: TRBV4-2
abundance: NA
j_gene: TRBJ2-5
CDR3nt: TGTGCCAGCAGCCAAGGCCTCCTGACAGGGCAAGAGACCCAGTACTTC
CDR3aa: CASSQGLLTGQETQYF

d_gene: NA
v_gene: TRBV27
abundance: few
j_gene: TRBJ1-6
CDR3nt: TGTGCCAGCAGTCGCACAGGGCCGGAATCACCCCTCCACTTT
CDR3aa: CASSRTGPESPLHF